The text below deals with one T cell receptor (beta chain). The antigen is undetermined. Molecular barcoding with unique molecular identifiers was used for the TCRbeta library. MiXCR was run by TCRdb on the PCR reads, yielding one entry per CDR3 protein. Of a few hundred thousand distinct CDR3 sequences in the sample, 27% were seen once. The sample comes from a study of T-cell reconstitution after alpha-beta-depleted transplantation in children. Findings and caveats of the study: When one year had passed after transplant, most T-cell counts and diversity came from newly produced T cells.

Material: PBMCs, obtained before TCRalphabeta/CD19-depleted stem cell transplant. The clonotype was recovered from a boy in the first two years of life with Wiskott-Aldrich syndrome, due to receive a stem cell transplant.

The CDR3 here is CASSATGIQETQYF. As DNA, the CDR3 is TGCGCCAGCAGCGCGACAGGGATCCAAGAGACCCAGTACTTC. The chain employs TRBV5-1 and TRBJ2-5; 7 bases agree with TRBD1. Trimming cost V 4 bases and J 1 base; bases outside gene matches: 4. Germline assignment: CDR1 SGHRS and CDR2 YFSETQ. The CDR3 has 14 residues. Full variable domain (missing parts from reference TRBV5-1 and TRBJ2-5): KAGVTQTPRYLIKTRGQQVTLSCSPISGHRSVSWYQQTPGQGLQFLFEYFSETQRNKGNFPGRFSGRQFSNSRSEMNVSTLELGDSALYLCASSATGIQETQYFGPGTRLLVL.